This paragraph reports one T cell receptor (beta chain). What it binds is not known. The sample is drawn from a study of T cell responses to AZD1222 COVID-19 vaccine. The CDR3 is 14 amino acids. Germline V gene data show CDR1 as SGHRS and CDR2 as YFSETQ. After removal of 1 base from V and 6 bases from J, the junction contained 3 bases not matched to a gene. Clones were read by immunoSEQ multiplex PCR, and TCRdb kept only the in-frame ones, dropping some. Of approximately 90,000 clones in the sample, roughly 92% were seen once. Findings and caveats of the study: Clonal diversity was possibly underestimated, and white British individuals and females predominated among donors. In the spike-specific TCR repertoire, nearly half reportedly target unmutated variant regions. After two AZD1222 doses, spike-specific TCR breadth and depth rose versus day 0.

The TCR comes from an adult in good health. The starting material was peripheral blood, obtained on day 0 of AZD1222 vaccination. The chain couples TRBV5-1 to TRBJ2-2, with TRBD2 matching 7 bases. In DNA, the CDR3 is TGCGCCAGCAGCTTGTATGCGGGGGCCGGGGAGCTGTTTTTT. Translated, it gives CASSLYAGAGELFF.